One and the same sample provided the 32 T cell receptor beta chains below, sequenced in a study of cytomegalovirus exposure and HLA in healthy donors. PCR was performed using 60 Vbeta and 13 Jbeta primers. Sequenced by immunoSEQ multiplex PCR; TCRdb stores in-frame clones only, minus some. The sample records some 120,000 clones, 73% being singletons. Sequencing used PBMCs. These receptors were collected from a woman between 40 and 55 years old in good health and CMV-seronegative.

CDR3 sequence reads: CASSHGVAGGSYEQYF. CDR3 nucleotides: TGCGCCAGCAGCCATGGGGTCGCGGGGGGCTCGTACGAGCAGTACTTC. V usage is TRBV4-3 and J usage is TRBJ2-5, with 8 bases aligning to TRBD2. The J call may be faulty, since TRBJ2-7 better matches the DNA end. Germline lookup yields CDR1 LGHNA and CDR2 YSLEER. The CDR3 sequence is 16 residues long.

The V gene is TRBV7-9, the J gene TRBJ1-2; D not certain. Trimming took 0 bases from V and 6 from J, leaving 5 bases between them. The CDR3 is made up of 12 amino acids. CDR1 and CDR2 (germline): SEHNR, FQNEAQ (reference sequence). DNA for the CDR3: TGTGCCAGCAGCTTAGCGGCGGATGGCTACACCTTC. It is translated as CASSLAADGYTF.

In this sample, this clone turned up a few times. The chain is built from TRBV6-6 and TRBJ1-5; D possibly corresponds to TRBD1 (5 bases). With 7 bases removed from V and 0 bases from J, the gap between germline ends came to 16 bases. This CDR3 is built from 16 residues. The V gene's germline CDR1 is MNHNY and CDR2 SVGAGI (reference sequence). The CDR3 nucleotides are TGTGCCAGCATTACAGGACACGCTAATAGCAATCAGCCCCAGCATTTT. Protein product: CASITGHANSNQPQHF.

The CDR3 is CASSGGAGGYNEQFF. The CDR3 DNA follows: TGTGCCAGCAGTGGGGGGGCGGGAGGGTACAATGAGCAGTTCTTC. The chain carries TRBV28 and TRBJ2-1; TRBD2 matches 9 bases. V dropped 5 bases and J dropped 4; count of bases not matched to a gene: 6. In germline, CDR1 is MDHEN, CDR2 SYDVKM. The CDR3 length is 15 residues. The whole variable domain, filled in from reference TRBV28 and TRBJ2-1, reads DVKVTQSSRYLVKRTGEKVFLECVQDMDHENMFWYRQDPGLGLRLIYFSYDVKMKEKGDIPEGYSVSREKKERFSLILESASTNQTSMYLCASSGGAGGYNEQFFGPGTRLTVL.

V gene TRBV7-3 combines with J gene TRBJ1-2; D gene uncertain. V gave up 5 bases and J gave up 7 bases, with 17 bases separating them. Germline CDR1 reads SGHTA; CDR2 reads FQGTGA. The CDR3 contains 14 residues. The CDR3 DNA is TGTGCCAGCAGCCCCGCGGGAAGCCCTTTTGGCTACACCTTC. Amino acids: CASSPAGSPFGYTF.

The chain combines TRBV7-8 with TRBJ2-4, with D unclear. This CDR3 contains 15 residues. The ends were cut back, 5 bases at V and 0 bases at J, with 11 bases in the middle. Germline assignment: CDR1 SGHVS and CDR2 FQNEAQ. The CDR3 spells CASSPRVQAKNIQYF. CDR3 coding DNA: TGTGCCAGCAGCCCTCGGGTTCAAGCCAAAAACATTCAGTACTTC.

This chain joins TRBV6-1 and TRBJ2-7, with D tentatively TRBD2 (6 bases). CDR3 length: 15 amino acids. Trimming pared 6 bases from V and 2 bases from J, leaving 17 bases between. The germline CDR1 and CDR2 sequences are MNHNS and SASEGT. Here the CDR3 reads CASRTPAGPTYEQYF. Here the CDR3 DNA reads TGTGCCAGCAGGACGCCGGCGGGGCCTACCTACGAGCAGTACTTC.

In DNA form, the CDR3 reads TGCAGCGTTGATCCAGGGACTACCACTAGCACAGATACGCAGTATTTT. Amino acids: CSVDPGTTTSTDTQYF. The rearrangement joins TRBV29-1 to TRBJ2-3, with TRBD2 matching over 7 bases. J lost 0 bases, V lost 3 bases, and 9 bases had no gene match. CDR3 size: 16 residues. Germline V gene sequence: CDR1 SQVTM, CDR2 ANQGSEA.

This clone was seen a handful of times. The V gene is TRBV29-1, the J gene TRBJ2-3, with a tentative D call TRBD2 (5 bases). This CDR3 comprises 13 residues. V was clipped by 3 bases and J by 2 bases, with 9 bases between them. Germline V gene data show CDR1 as SQVTM and CDR2 as ANQGSEA. Written as DNA, the CDR3 is TGCAGCGTTGACTTGGAGGTCACAGATACGCAGTATTTT. Translating it yields CSVDLEVTDTQYF.

The table lists this clone with a count of one. This sequence joins TRBV19 and TRBJ1-3, with a weak D call TRBD1 (5 bases). Trimming pared 6 bases from V and 4 bases from J, leaving 19 bases between. This CDR3 is 16 amino acids long. Germline assignment: CDR1 LNHDA and CDR2 SQIVND (reference sequence). The CDR3 nucleotides are TGTGCCAGTAGGTCGCCAGGGCACAACCGGGGAAACACCATATATTTT. It is translated as CASRSPGHNRGNTIYF.

The sample holds a few counts of this clone. This sequence joins TRBV27 and TRBJ2-1, with 12 bases fitting TRBD2. Trimming took 0 bases from V and 6 from J; bases not matched to a gene: 3. The CDR3 has 16 residues. CDR1 is MNHEY, CDR2 SMNVEV, per germline (reference sequence). The CDR3, as DNA: TGTGCCAGCAGTTTATCACTAGCGGGAGGACTCAATGAGCAGTTCTTC. It encodes CASSLSLAGGLNEQFF.

The chain's CDR3 is CATTRDEQYF. CDR3 bases: TGTGCCACAACCCGGGACGAGCAGTACTTC. This chain uses TRBV6-1 with TRBJ2-7, with D hard to call. V lost 10 bases and J lost 5, with 9 bases in between. CDR1 MNHNS and CDR2 SASEGT come from the germline V gene. The CDR3 runs to 10 residues.

In its sample, this clone was seen once. The V call is TRBV7-6, the J call TRBJ1-5; D is unclear. Trimming removed 4 bases at V and 3 bases at J, with 7 bases between. The germline V gene encodes CDR1 SGHVS and CDR2 FNYEAQ. The CDR3 consists of 13 residues. The CDR3 region is CASSSDLNQPQHF. For the CDR3, the DNA is TGTGCCAGCAGCTCAGATCTCAATCAGCCCCAGCATTTT. The variable domain in full, with the rest retrieved from reference TRBV7-6 and TRBJ1-5, is GAGVSQSPRYKVTKRGQDVALRCDPISGHVSLYWYRQALGQGPEFLTYFNYEAQQDKSGLPNDRFSAERPEGSISTLTIQRTEQRDSAMYRCASSSDLNQPQHFGDGTRLSIL.

The rearrangement joins TRBV5-3 to TRBJ2-3; D is unresolved. TRBV5-3 is sorted into the ORF group, with uncertain function. Trimming took off 4 bases at V and 6 bases at J, with 21 bases between the two ends. The CDR3 is made up of 16 amino acids. The CDR3 DNA sequence: TGTGCCAGAAGCCCAAACTCTGGCGATACACAGGATACGCAGTATTTT. The encoded protein is CARSPNSGDTQDTQYF.

The chain couples TRBV11-2 to TRBJ1-2; a weak D match, TRBD1 (6 bases). CDR1 is SGHAT, CDR2 FQNNGV, per germline. Deletions cut 3 bases from V and 2 bases from J, with 10 bases between. The CDR3 has 14 amino acids. This CDR3 is CASSFQTGNYGYTF. The CDR3 DNA is TGTGCCAGCAGCTTTCAGACAGGAAACTATGGCTACACCTTC.

This clone was recorded a few times. This chain uses TRBV30 with TRBJ2-2; TRBD2 agrees at 9 bases. Unmatched junction bases numbered 3, after V lost 4 bases and J lost 3 bases. Germline V CDR1 and CDR2: GTSNPN, SVGIG (reference sequence). The CDR3 loop spans 14 amino acids. The DNA of the CDR3 is TGTGCCTGGAAGGGACTAGCTGACACCGGGGAGCTGTTTTTT. It encodes CAWKGLADTGELFF.

The chain uses TRBV19 and TRBJ1-2, with TRBD1 matching over 8 bases. Per the germline V gene, CDR1 is LNHDA and CDR2 is SQIVND (reference sequence). The trim removed 5 bases at V and 7 bases at J, leaving 6 bases unmatched. The CDR3 totals 13 residues. The CDR3 here is CASSLRGRFGYTF. The CDR3 bases are TGTGCCAGTAGTCTCAGGGGGCGATTTGGCTACACCTTC.

In its sample, this clone was seen once. The chain is built from TRBV7-3 and TRBJ2-6, with a possible D match to TRBD1 (9 bases). The germline V and J ends were trimmed by 5 bases and 0 bases, with 26 bases remaining between them. This CDR3 has 21 amino acids. From germline, CDR1 is SGHTA and CDR2 FQGTGA. DNA of the CDR3: TGTGCCAGCAGCCGTCCGGGACAGGGTATAGCGGGGTACTCTGGGGCCAACGTCCTGACTTTC. Amino acids: CASSRPGQGIAGYSGANVLTF.

This sequence joins TRBV5-5 and TRBJ2-5; 11 bases line up with TRBD1. Germline assignment: CDR1 SGHKS and CDR2 YYEKEE (reference sequence). V trimming: 1 base; J trimming: 5 bases; junction bases outside the gene matches: 4. The CDR3 loop spans 15 amino acids. CDR3 amino acids: CASSLRTGGQETQYF. The CDR3 DNA follows: TGTGCCAGCAGCTTGAGGACAGGGGGCCAGGAGACCCAGTACTTC.

This clone was seen more than once but under ten times. This sequence joins TRBV9 and TRBJ2-2; 11 nucleotides match TRBD2. V lost 4 bases to trimming and J lost 4 bases; unmatched junction nucleotides: 12. The CDR3 spans 18 residues. Germline CDR1 and CDR2: SGDLS and YYNGEE. Written as DNA, the CDR3 is TGTGCCAGCAGCCCAATAGCGGGGGGGCCCGCCGCCACCGGGGAGCTGTTTTTT. It codes for CASSPIAGGPAATGELFF.

This clone was recorded only once. J is TRBJ2-1 and V is TRBV10-3; 8 bases line up with TRBD2. Germline CDR1 reads ENHRY; CDR2 reads SYGVKD. This CDR3 comprises 15 residues. Trimming at V came to 6 bases and at J to 7 bases, leaving 11 bases not matched to a gene. The chain's CDR3 is CAISPTSELENEQFF. The CDR3 DNA follows: TGTGCCATCAGCCCGACTAGCGAATTAGAGAATGAGCAGTTCTTC.

The CDR3 DNA sequence: TGTGCCTGTAGACCAGGAACGAACACTGAAGCTTTCTTT. Amino acids: CACRPGTNTEAFF. V usage is TRBV30 and J usage is TRBJ1-1; D unclear. V lost 6 bases and J 1 base, leaving 12 bases between the germline ends. The CDR3 has 13 amino acids. Germline V gene lookup returns CDR1 GTSNPN and CDR2 SVGIG (reference sequence).

This chain links TRBV6-1 with TRBJ2-3, with D possibly TRBD2 on 5 matching bases. The germline gives CDR1 MNHNS, CDR2 SASEGT. CDR3 length: 18 residues. Deletions cut 3 bases from V and 4 bases from J, with 23 bases between. CDR3 nucleotide sequence: TGTGCCAGCAGTGACCCTCCAAGCAGGAGGCTAGGCGCAGATACGCAGTATTTT. It is translated as CASSDPPSRRLGADTQYF.

This clone was detected only a few times. The rearrangement uses TRBV18 and TRBJ2-3; 7 bases line up with TRBD2. Germline values: CDR1 KGHSH, CDR2 LQKENI. This CDR3 has 17 amino acids. J gave up 2 bases and V 3 bases, and 11 bases lay outside the gene matches. The CDR3 spells CASSPEGEGRNTDTQYF. DNA for the CDR3: TGTGCCAGCTCACCGGAAGGGGAGGGCCGTAACACAGATACGCAGTATTTT.

The CDR3 spells CASSLEPSSYEQYF. The CDR3 DNA is TGCGCCAGCAGCTTAGAGCCTAGCTCCTACGAGCAGTACTTC. The chain recombines TRBV5-1 with TRBJ2-7; unclear D gene. Trimming shortened V by 2 bases and J by 0 bases, and 9 bases separated the two germline ends. Germline CDR1 and CDR2: SGHRS and YFSETQ. The CDR3 runs 14 residues.

This clone occurred a few times. The chain combines TRBV5-6 with TRBJ1-2, with TRBD1 matching over 7 bases. Germline trimming cut 1 base from V and 2 bases from J; bases unmatched to any gene: 2. CDR3 length: 14 amino acids. Germline lookup yields CDR1 SGHDT and CDR2 YYEEEE. Here the CDR3 reads CASSLLDRNYGYTF. The DNA for the CDR3 is TGTGCCAGCAGCTTGCTGGACAGGAACTATGGCTACACCTTC.

The J gene is TRBJ2-5, the V gene TRBV4-3; a possible D gene is TRBD1 (6 bases). TRBJ2-7 matches the DNA end more closely, so the J call is doubtful. CDR3 length: 14 amino acids. CDR1 is LGHNA, CDR2 YSLEER, per germline. Here the CDR3 DNA reads TGCGCCAGCAGCCAAGTACAGGGTTCCTACGAGCAGTACTTC. Translating gives CASSQVQGSYEQYF.

CDR3 sequence reads: CASSQVQSTDTQYF. CDR3 bases: TGTGCCAGCAGCCAAGTACAGAGCACAGATACGCAGTATTTT. The genes are TRBV4-2 and TRBJ2-3, with D hard to call. Trimming removed 1 base from V and 0 bases from J, with 5 bases in between. Germline loops: CDR1 LGHNA, CDR2 YNFKEQ. The CDR3 extends over 14 amino acids.

This chain joins TRBV5-4 and TRBJ2-3; D unclear. The CDR3 spans 14 residues. Germline-derived CDR1 and CDR2 are SGHNT and YYREEE (reference sequence). V was shortened by 3 bases and J by 2 bases, with 10 bases between the two germline ends. DNA for the CDR3: TGTGCCAGCAGCTCCCCCTTGGCCACAGATACGCAGTATTTT. Translated, it gives CASSSPLATDTQYF.

V gene TRBV7-2 combines with J gene TRBJ2-7, with D uncertain. The CDR3 has 14 residues. Trimming removed 10 bases from V and 4 bases from J, with 20 bases in between. The germline gives CDR1 SGHTA, CDR2 FQGNSA. As DNA, the CDR3 is TGTGCCATCTTCAAGCAGAAGGCGGCATACGAGCAGTACTTC. This encodes CAIFKQKAAYEQYF.

With respect to this clone: Other DNA sequences within the sample encode an identical CDR3. The chain recombines TRBV5-1 with TRBJ1-1, with D tentatively TRBD1 (5 bases). Trimming cost V 0 bases and J 1 base, with 7 bases left between them. Germline lookup yields CDR1 SGHRS and CDR2 YFSETQ. The CDR3 contains 14 residues. The CDR3 protein is CASSLDRPNTEAFF. The CDR3 DNA reads TGCGCCAGCAGCTTGGACAGGCCGAACACTGAAGCTTTCTTT.

J is TRBJ2-7 and V is TRBV25-1, with D possibly being TRBD1 (6 bases). Germline V gene sequence: CDR1 MGHDK, CDR2 SYGVNS. V lost 11 bases, J lost 0 bases, and 17 bases lay in between. CDR3 size: 14 residues. The chain's CDR3 is CAARTPGVSYEQYF. CDR3 nucleotides: TGTGCCGCAAGAACCCCAGGGGTCTCCTACGAGCAGTACTTC.